The 17 T cell receptor beta chains reported below all come from one sample, sequenced in a study of T-cell memory formation after mild COVID-19. TCRdb recomputed calls from the 5' RACE reads with MiXCR, one row per CDR3 protein. The sample records roughly 99,000 distinct CDR3 sequences, under 15% being singletons. Sequenced material: PBMCs or a T cell subset sorted from them (not recorded which). The receptor source for this set is a man younger than 30 who had mild COVID-19 (a few samples of this study predate the infection). Cell type and time point are not known.

The chain employs TRBV19 and TRBJ2-2, with 8 bases lining up with TRBD1. Germline V gene sequence: CDR1 LNHDA, CDR2 SQIVND (reference sequence). The CDR3 spans 15 residues. The J segment lost 4 bases and the V segment lost 3 bases, leaving 4 bases of the junction unmatched. The CDR3: CASSITGGRTGELFF. The CDR3 DNA reads as TGTGCCAGTAGTATTACAGGGGGGCGCACCGGGGAGCTGTTTTTT. The complete variable domain, with remaining parts taken from reference TRBV19 and TRBJ2-2, reads DGGITQSPKYLFRKEGQNVTLSCEQNLNHDAMYWYRQDPGQGLRLIYYSQIVNDFQKGDIAEGYSVSREKKESFPLTVTSAQKNPTAFYLCASSITGGRTGELFFGEGSRLTVL.

In this sample, this clonotype turned up a few times. This sequence joins TRBV20-1 and TRBJ1-1; D gene ambiguous. Germline V gene sequence: CDR1 DFQATT, CDR2 SNEGSKA (reference sequence). The V gene lost 0 bases and the J gene lost 1 base, with 9 bases spanning the gap. This CDR3 comprises 14 residues. The CDR3 DNA follows: TGCAGTGCTAGAGATCCTCCAGGGAACACTGAAGCTTTCTTT. It specifies CSARDPPGNTEAFF.

V is TRBV11-1 and J is TRBJ2-3, with unresolved D. The CDR3 totals 11 residues. The ends were cut back, 3 bases at V and 6 bases at J, with 4 bases in the middle. CDR1 SGHAT and CDR2 FQDESV come from the germline V gene (reference sequence). The CDR3 coding sequence is TGTGCCAGCAGCTTTTCGGATACGCAGTATTTT. Its translation is CASSFSDTQYF.

This clonotype has just a few counts. V gene TRBV11-2 combines with J gene TRBJ2-3, with 10 bases lining up with TRBD1. Germline CDR1 and CDR2: SGHAT and FQNNGV. V lost 3 bases to trimming and J lost 5 bases; unmatched junction nucleotides: 5. The CDR3 consists of 15 residues. The CDR3 region is CASSLPGTGEDTQYF. The CDR3 bases are TGTGCCAGCAGCTTGCCCGGGACAGGGGAAGATACGCAGTATTTT.

The gene calls are TRBV20-1 and TRBJ2-7; D perhaps matches TRBD2 (6 bases). V dropped 6 bases and J dropped 3 bases, with 12 bases sitting between them. This CDR3 is built from 12 residues. The germline V gene encodes CDR1 DFQATT and CDR2 SNEGSKA (reference sequence). The CDR3: CSAGRDGYEQYF. The CDR3 DNA reads as TGCAGTGCCGGGCGGGACGGCTACGAGCAGTACTTC.

This clonotype was counted ten times or more. The genes are TRBV12-3 or TRBV12-4 and TRBJ2-3; D unresolved. The CDR3 is 18 residues long. Deletions cut 3 bases from V and 0 bases from J, with 19 bases between. The CDR3 loop is CASSFRPIGRSSTDTQYF. Written as DNA, the CDR3 is TGTGCCAGCAGTTTTAGGCCGATTGGGCGGTCTAGCACAGATACGCAGTATTTT.

This clonotype has only a few counts. The chain carries TRBV3-1 and TRBJ1-1, with 7 bases lining up with TRBD1. This CDR3 has 16 amino acids. Germline loops: CDR1 LGHDT, CDR2 YNNKEL (reference sequence). The V gene end was trimmed by 4 bases and the J gene end by 5 bases; junction bases not matched to a gene: 13. The CDR3 here is CASSRLPGQAGTEAFF. Written as DNA, the CDR3 is TGTGCCAGCAGCCGCCTACCCGGACAGGCGGGAACTGAAGCTTTCTTT.

This clonotype was counted between two and nine times. The rearrangement links TRBV6-2 or TRBV6-3 to TRBJ2-3; D is undetermined. This CDR3 contains 17 residues. Germline CDR1 MNHEY, CDR2 SVGEGT. V was pared by 5 bases and J by 4 bases, with 22 bases between. CDR3 protein: CASSNPEDGPKADTQYF. In DNA, the CDR3 is TGTGCCAGCAGTAACCCCGAGGACGGGCCGAAAGCAGATACGCAGTATTTT.

This clonotype was counted only a few times. This rearrangement joins TRBV7-9 to TRBJ2-2; possibly TRBD1 for D (5 bases). Trimming pared 1 base from V and 2 bases from J, leaving 8 bases between. Germline assignment: CDR1 SEHNR and CDR2 FQNEAQ (reference sequence). This CDR3 contains 15 residues. CDR3 sequence: CASSLVQGNTGELFF. The CDR3 DNA follows: TGTGCCAGCAGCTTAGTTCAGGGAAACACCGGGGAGCTGTTTTTT.

The rearrangement links TRBV12-3 or TRBV12-4 to TRBJ1-1; the D gene is possibly TRBD1 (6 bases). The CDR3 is 13 amino acids. Trimming removed 6 bases at V and 6 bases at J, with 14 bases between. The CDR3 region is CASSPVPGAEAFF. CDR3 nucleotide sequence: TGTGCCAGCAGCCCGGTTCCAGGGGCTGAAGCTTTCTTT.

This clonotype was observed many times. The chain links TRBV12-3 or TRBV12-4 to TRBJ2-5, with TRBD2 matching over 9 bases. The V and J ends lost 10 bases and 5 bases, in that order; junction bases with no gene match: 8. The CDR3 runs to 13 residues. CDR3 sequence reads: CATLGLAGETQYF. In DNA, the CDR3 is TGTGCCACTCTGGGGCTAGCGGGGGAGACCCAGTACTTC.

Only a few counts were recorded for this clonotype. The V and J genes are TRBV6-5 and TRBJ1-2; D remains unclear. V lost 4 bases, J lost 3 bases, and 15 bases lay in between. Germline CDR1 reads MNHEY; CDR2 reads SVGAGI. The length of the CDR3 is 15 residues. CDR3 residues: CASSSRGNWDYGYTF. Here the CDR3 DNA reads TGTGCCAGCAGTTCCCGCGGTAATTGGGACTATGGCTACACCTTC.

In its sample, this clonotype was seen a few times. Because the CDR3's place on the DNA is in doubt, the DNA is left out and the CDR3 is given as listed by TCRdb. The chain employs TRBV21-1 and TRBJ2-2; no DNA check was done on the table's D call, TRBD2. TRBV21-1 is noted as a pseudogene. Both ends counted, the CDR3 spans 16 residues. The CDR3 region is CASSKPTSITPGSCFF.

This clonotype was seen ten or more times. The chain combines TRBV9 with TRBJ2-7; 9 bases map to TRBD1. The V segment lost 3 bases and the J segment 6 bases; nucleotides outside the gene matches: 4. The CDR3 consists of 13 residues. Germline CDR1 and CDR2: SGDLS and YYNGEE. The CDR3 loop is CASSAGTGREQYF. The CDR3 coding sequence is TGTGCCAGCAGCGCCGGGACAGGGCGCGAGCAGTACTTC. The full variable domain, in which reference TRBV9 and TRBJ2-7 provide the parts outside the CDR3, is DSGVTQTPKHLITATGQRVTLRCSPRSGDLSVYWYQQSLDQGLQFLIQYYNGEERAKGNILERFSAQQFPDLHSELNLSSLELGDSALYFCASSAGTGREQYFGPGTRLTVT.

The table lists this clonotype with many counts. The DNA of the CDR3 is TGTGCCAGCAGTTCCCCTAGCGGACCTGCCGAGACCCAGTACTTC. As protein: CASSSPSGPAETQYF. The rearrangement links TRBV12-3 or TRBV12-4 to TRBJ2-5; the match to TRBD2 covers 7 bases. CDR3 length equals 15 residues. J lost 5 bases, V lost 4 bases, and 10 bases had no gene match.

This clonotype was counted between two and nine times. V and J are TRBV15 and TRBJ2-1, with D tentatively TRBD2 (7 bases). This CDR3 contains 13 residues. Germline V gene sequence: CDR1 LNHNV, CDR2 YYDKDF (reference sequence). The V and J ends lost 5 bases and 7 bases respectively, with 12 bases between them. CDR3 coding DNA: TGTGCCACCAGCCAAGAGGGGGGGAATGAGCAGTTCTTC. Translated, it gives CATSQEGGNEQFF.

The chain recombines TRBV18 with TRBJ2-7; maybe TRBD1 (6 bases). Germline CDR1 and CDR2: KGHSH and LQKENI. Trimming removed 1 base from V and 3 bases from J, with 13 bases in between. The CDR3 spans 15 residues. The CDR3 loop reads CASSPRGLYYYEQYV. CDR3 coding DNA: TGTGCCAGCTCACCACGGGGGCTCTATTACTACGAGCAGTACGTC.